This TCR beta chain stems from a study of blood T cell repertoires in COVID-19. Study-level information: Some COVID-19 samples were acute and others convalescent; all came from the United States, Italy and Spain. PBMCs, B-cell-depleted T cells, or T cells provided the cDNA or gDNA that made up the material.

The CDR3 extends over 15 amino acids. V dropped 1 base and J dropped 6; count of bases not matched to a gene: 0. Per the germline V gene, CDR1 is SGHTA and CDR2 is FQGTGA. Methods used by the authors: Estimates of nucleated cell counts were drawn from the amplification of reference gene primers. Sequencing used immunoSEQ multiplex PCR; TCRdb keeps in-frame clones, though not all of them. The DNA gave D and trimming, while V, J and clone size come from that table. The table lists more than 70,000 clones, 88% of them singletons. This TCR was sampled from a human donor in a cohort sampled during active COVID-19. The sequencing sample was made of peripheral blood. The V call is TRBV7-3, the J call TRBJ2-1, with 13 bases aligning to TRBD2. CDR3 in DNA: TGTGCCAGCAGCTTAAGACTAGCGGGGGGCAATGAGCAGTTCTTC. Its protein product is CASSLRLAGGNEQFF.